The source of this T cell receptor (beta chain) is a study of identical twins. General study findings and limits: Insertion counts were lower in abundant cord blood beta clonotypes, a trend that memory repertoires did not show.

This clonotype was seen a handful of times. The antigen is undetermined. Germline trimming cut 4 bases from V and 6 bases from J; bases unmatched to any gene: 10. Germline V gene data show CDR1 as SGHRS and CDR2 as YFSETQ. The CDR3 is 15 amino acids. TCRdb fed the 5' RACE reads into MiXCR, producing one record per CDR3 protein. The sample shows fewer than 250,000 distinct CDR3 sequences, 9.4% of them seen only once. The TCR comes from a woman younger than 35 in good health. The chain links TRBV5-1 to TRBJ2-5; 9 bases align to TRBD1. Sequencing input: memory (CD45RO+) T cells sorted from blood. CDR3 sequence (DNA): TGCGCCAGCAGCCCTAGGACAGGGGTCGCGAAGACCCAGTACTTC. Translated: CASSPRTGVAKTQYF.